This T cell receptor beta chain was profiled in a study of cytomegalovirus exposure and HLA in healthy donors. Study outcomes and limitations: The majority of TCR sequences were rare, yet some public TCRs appeared in many donors. The study flagged some 180 TCR beta chains as cytomegalovirus-associated. The tendency of first-cohort TCR clusters to co-occur in the roughly 120 validation repertoires was identified by a subsequent analysis.

This clone has a handful of counts. What it binds is unknown. This CDR3 is 12 amino acids long. The germline V gene encodes CDR1 MNHEY and CDR2 SVGAGI. Trimming took 7 bases from V and 7 from J; bases not matched to a gene: 5. Method: immunoSEQ multiplex PCR; TCRdb's copy keeps in-frame clones and lacks some. The sample includes around 300,000 clones, approximately 83% of them seen just once. Sequenced input: PBMCs. The source of this sequence is a woman in her late teens or twenties in good health and CMV-seronegative. The gene calls are TRBV6-5 and TRBJ1-2; 8 nucleotides line up with TRBD1. The chain's CDR3 is CASTARGLGYTF. The CDR3 DNA is TGTGCCAGCACCGCCAGGGGGCTTGGCTACACCTTC.